This T cell receptor (beta chain) was recorded in a study of CD4+ T cells in melanoma. The table lists this clone with a few counts. What it binds is not known. The method was immunoSEQ multiplex PCR; TCRdb's version includes in-frame clones alone and lacks a portion of them. This table holds over 14,000 clones, approximately 57% found once. Study-wide points: CD8+ T cell, macrophage and B cell function reportedly correlated with neoantigen-specific CD4+ T cells. Reportedly, melanoma neoantigen-specific CD4+ T cells showed varied differentiation states.

This receptor was taken from a human donor with melanoma. Sample: cells from a culture (not recorded whether cultured in vitro).

The CDR3 region is CASSLDWGNTGELFF. CDR3 DNA: TGTGCCAGCAGCTTAGACTGGGGGAACACCGGGGAGCTGTTTTTT. The chain joins TRBV7-9 to TRBJ2-2; unclear D gene. The CDR3 consists of 15 residues. Per the germline V gene, CDR1 is SEHNR and CDR2 is FQNEAQ (reference sequence). V shed 1 base and J shed 1 base, with 7 bases lying between them.